Following are 32 T cell receptor beta chains from one sample sequenced in a study of read filtering for tumor transcriptome and immune sequencing. Molecular barcoded adaptors covering alpha/delta and beta/gamma chains were used on roughly 400 ng RNA. TCRdb redid the calling of the reads with MiXCR, one entry per CDR3 protein. The table records some 50,000 distinct CDR3 sequences, approximately 19% of them present only once. The sample comprised a population of CD138-negative cells sorted from bone marrow. All receptors come from a donor over 35 with multiple myeloma.

Remarks on this clonotype: The germline gene is not matched at one end of the junction; a read error may be the cause. The chain employs TRBV27 and TRBJ1-2; D call uncertain. This CDR3 has 15 amino acids. Germline V CDR1 and CDR2: MNHEY, SMNVEV (reference sequence). CDR3 sequence reads: CAGSLTSPGTNGYAF. The CDR3 DNA reads TGTGCCGGCAGTTTAACGTCGCCAGGTACTAATGGCTACGCCTTC.

V and J are TRBV6-2 or TRBV6-3 and TRBJ1-5; D gene unclear. V was trimmed by 5 bases and J by 0 bases, leaving 14 bases between them. Germline V gene data show CDR1 as MNHEY and CDR2 as SVGEGT. This CDR3 has 16 residues. CDR3 amino acids: CASSEPSGYSNQPQHF. DNA of the CDR3: TGTGCCAGCAGTGAGCCCTCGGGGTATAGCAATCAGCCCCAGCATTTT.

Points on this clonotype: A single base separates this from a much larger clone, so it may be a read error. The chain recombines TRBV3-1 with TRBJ2-7; D is undetermined. The CDR3 consists of 12 residues. With 0 bases removed from V and 6 bases from J, the gap between germline ends came to 6 bases. Germline V gene lookup returns CDR1 LGHDT and CDR2 YNNKEL (reference sequence). CDR3 amino acids: CASSQDTPEQYF. Here the CDR3 DNA reads TGTGCCAGCAGCCAAGATACCCCCGAGCAGTACTTC.

This clonotype has just a few counts. One junction end does not reproduce the germline sequence, and a read error may be involved. The rearrangement joins TRBV20-1 to TRBJ1-5; D gene uncertain. The CDR3 loop spans 12 amino acids. Germline V gene data show CDR1 as DFQATT and CDR2 as SNEGSKA (reference sequence). This CDR3 reads CSARDTNQPQHF. The CDR3 coding sequence is TGCAGTGCAAGAGATACGAATCAGCCCCAGCATTTT.

This clonotype turned up a few times. The chain carries TRBV20-1 and TRBJ1-4; D perhaps matches TRBD1 (6 bases). V was trimmed by 5 bases and J by 7 bases, leaving 14 bases between them. Germline CDR1 DFQATT, CDR2 SNEGSKA (reference sequence). The CDR3 totals 13 residues. In nucleotides, the CDR3 is TGCAGTGCTGCGCAGGGGTACAGTGAAAAACTGTTTTTT. It codes for CSAAQGYSEKLFF.

This clonotype was seen many times. This chain uses TRBV7-8 with TRBJ2-6; maybe TRBD1 (5 bases). The V gene lost 3 bases and the J gene lost 2 bases, with 11 bases spanning the gap. The CDR3 has 16 residues. The germline gives CDR1 SGHVS, CDR2 FQNEAQ. The CDR3 protein is CASSFRTLTGANVLTF. DNA of the CDR3: TGTGCCAGCAGCTTCCGGACACTAACTGGGGCCAACGTCCTGACTTTC.

This clonotype was counted at least ten times. This chain links TRBV4-1 with TRBJ2-1; D unclear. CDR1 MGHRA and CDR2 YSYEKL come from the germline V gene. CDR3 length equals 15 residues. V was clipped by 1 base and J by 2 bases, with 9 bases between them. The DNA of the CDR3 is TGCGCCAGCAGCCAAGTGGTCCAGGCCTACAATGAGCAGTTCTTC. Translation: CASSQVVQAYNEQFF.

This clonotype appeared many times. This chain uses TRBV5-1 with TRBJ2-3, with a tentative D call TRBD1 (6 bases). Trimming cost V 5 bases and J 4 bases, with 20 bases left between them. This CDR3 contains 16 residues. CDR1 is SGHRS, CDR2 YFSETQ, per germline. The CDR3 protein is CASRGRASKGADTQYF. Here the CDR3 DNA reads TGCGCCAGCAGGGGCCGCGCGAGTAAGGGGGCAGATACGCAGTATTTT. Full variable domain (outside the CDR3, taken from reference TRBV5-1 and TRBJ2-3): KAGVTQTPRYLIKTRGQQVTLSCSPISGHRSVSWYQQTPGQGLQFLFEYFSETQRNKGNFPGRFSGRQFSNSRSEMNVSTLELGDSALYLCASRGRASKGADTQYFGPGTRLTVL.

This clonotype was found many times. This chain links TRBV18 with TRBJ1-1; D is unclear. The ends were cut back, 3 bases at V and 3 bases at J, with 8 bases in the middle. Germline values: CDR1 KGHSH, CDR2 LQKENI. This CDR3 has 13 amino acids. The CDR3 DNA follows: TGTGCCAGCTCACCTAGACAAGACACTGAAGCTTTCTTT. Translating gives CASSPRQDTEAFF.

This clonotype has a handful of counts. The rearrangement joins TRBV27 to TRBJ2-5; 8 bases line up with TRBD1. Germline lookup yields CDR1 MNHEY and CDR2 SMNVEV (reference sequence). There are 14 residues in the CDR3. V lost 6 bases and J lost 5; bases outside the gene matches: 8. The CDR3 region is CASRSPGGYETQYF. The CDR3 nucleotides are TGTGCCAGCAGATCTCCAGGGGGCTACGAGACCCAGTACTTC.

In its sample, this clonotype was seen many times. J is TRBJ1-1 and V is TRBV5-1; TRBD1 matches at 8 bases. J gave up 4 bases and V 5 bases, and 7 bases lay outside the gene matches. Germline assignment: CDR1 SGHRS and CDR2 YFSETQ. The CDR3 runs to 14 residues. The CDR3 sequence is CASRWTGYGTEAFF. The CDR3 bases are TGCGCCAGCAGATGGACAGGGTATGGCACTGAAGCTTTCTTT.

Many counts were recorded for this clonotype. The CDR3 protein is CASSLSQGNTEAFF. Here the CDR3 DNA reads TGCGCCAGCAGCTTGAGTCAGGGGAACACTGAAGCTTTCTTT. The chain links TRBV5-1 to TRBJ1-1; weak D call: TRBD1 (5 bases). The germline CDR1 and CDR2 sequences are SGHRS and YFSETQ. This CDR3 has 14 residues. V lost 1 base and J 1 base, leaving 8 bases between the germline ends. The full variable domain, in which reference TRBV5-1 and TRBJ1-1 provide the parts outside the CDR3, is KAGVTQTPRYLIKTRGQQVTLSCSPISGHRSVSWYQQTPGQGLQFLFEYFSETQRNKGNFPGRFSGRQFSNSRSEMNVSTLELGDSALYLCASSLSQGNTEAFFGQGTRLTVV.

This clonotype was observed at least ten times. The chain links TRBV9 to TRBJ2-5, with 8 positions matching TRBD2. Losses at the gene ends were 3 bases for V and 7 bases for J; bases not matched to a gene: 8. The CDR3 extends over 14 amino acids. Germline lookup yields CDR1 SGDLS and CDR2 YYNGEE. The CDR3 coding sequence is TGTGCCAGCAGCGCGGGACTAGGCCTAGGGACCCAGTACTTC. This translates into CASSAGLGLGTQYF. The whole variable domain, remainder taken from reference TRBV9 and TRBJ2-5, is DSGVTQTPKHLITATGQRVTLRCSPRSGDLSVYWYQQSLDQGLQFLIQYYNGEERAKGNILERFSAQQFPDLHSELNLSSLELGDSALYFCASSAGLGLGTQYFGPGTRLLVL.

This clonotype was counted at least ten times. The gene calls are TRBV11-2 and TRBJ2-3, with 7 bases lining up with TRBD2. The CDR3 runs 17 residues. V shed 5 bases, J shed 5 bases, and the junction held 16 bases outside the gene matches. CDR1 and CDR2 from the germline V gene are SGHAT and FQNNGV. The CDR3 DNA follows: TGTGCCAGCAGCCCCTGGGCCTTAGCGGGTGGGAGAGATACGCAGTATTTT. Translation gives CASSPWALAGGRDTQYF.

This clonotype has at least ten counts. This chain joins TRBV7-2 and TRBJ2-3; TRBD2 matches at 10 bases. The germline gives CDR1 SGHTA, CDR2 FQGNSA. Trimming at V came to 2 bases and at J to 5 bases, leaving 7 bases not matched to a gene. CDR3 length equals 16 residues. CDR3 loop: CASSLWVAGGKDTQYF. The CDR3 DNA is TGTGCCAGCAGCTTATGGGTAGCGGGAGGTAAAGATACGCAGTATTTT.

This clonotype showed up many times. The chain carries TRBV6-5 and TRBJ2-7; 7 nucleotides match TRBD1. CDR1 MNHEY and CDR2 SVGAGI come from the germline V gene. The CDR3 sequence is 15 residues long. Trimming cost V 2 bases and J 4 bases; bases outside gene matches: 8. CDR3 loop: CASSYASGTAYEQYF. DNA for the CDR3: TGTGCCAGCAGTTACGCGTCCGGGACAGCTTACGAGCAGTACTTC.

This clonotype came up many times. This chain links TRBV5-6 with TRBJ1-2; maybe TRBD1 (6 bases). V lost 7 bases, J lost 4 bases, and 14 bases lay in between. Per germline, CDR1 SGHDT and CDR2 YYEEEE. The CDR3 totals 13 residues. This chain's CDR3 is CASFGGTPYGYTF. Here the CDR3 DNA reads TGTGCCAGCTTCGGGGGGACACCCTATGGCTACACCTTC.

This clonotype was recorded many times. This chain connects TRBV20-1 to TRBJ2-1; a weak D match, TRBD2 (5 bases). CDR3 length: 14 residues. Trimming shortened V by 3 bases and J by 6 bases, and 15 bases separated the two germline ends. The germline gives CDR1 DFQATT, CDR2 SNEGSKA (reference sequence). In DNA, the CDR3 is TGCAGTGCTAGCGGGCGAGGGCCGGGCAATGAGCAGTTCTTC. This codes for CSASGRGPGNEQFF.

For this clonotype: A much larger clonotype is one base distant, so this may be a read error. This chain connects TRBV5-1 to TRBJ2-6, with TRBD1 as a possible D gene (5 bases). CDR1 SGHRS and CDR2 YFSETQ come from the germline V gene. There are 17 residues in the CDR3. This CDR3 reads CASSSRATSSGANVPTF. The CDR3 DNA is TGCGCCAGCAGCTCCCGGGCCACCTCCTCTGGGGCCAACGTCCCGACTTTC. Variable domain in full (rest from reference TRBV5-1 and TRBJ2-6): KAGVTQTPRYLIKTRGQQVTLSCSPISGHRSVSWYQQTPGQGLQFLFEYFSETQRNKGNFPGRFSGRQFSNSRSEMNVSTLELGDSALYLCASSSRATSSGANVPTFGAGSRLTVL.

The chain carries TRBV4-3 and TRBJ2-1; 7 bases align to TRBD2. This CDR3 has 18 residues. Germline V gene sequence: CDR1 LGHNA, CDR2 YSLEER. V shed 0 bases and J 10 bases; nucleotides not matched to a gene: 18. DNA for the CDR3: TGCGCCAGCAGCCAAGATTGTGGGGGGTCTATCGGGAGGCGCGAGCAGTTCTTC. This encodes CASSQDCGGSIGRREQFF.

The rearrangement uses TRBV12-3 or TRBV12-4 and TRBJ2-1; maybe TRBD1 (6 bases). V dropped 6 bases and J dropped 7 bases, with 16 bases sitting between them. The CDR3 has 14 amino acids. The CDR3 DNA follows: TGTGCCAGCAGAAAAGGGGGTTCCCCAAATGAGCAGTTCTTC. It yields the protein CASRKGGSPNEQFF.

In its sample, this clonotype was seen many times. The CDR3 nucleotides are TGTGCCAGTAGTATAGAGTGGCTCGGGACTAGCGGGGACTACAATGAGCAGTTCTTC. It specifies CASSIEWLGTSGDYNEQFF. The chain uses TRBV19 and TRBJ2-1, with 13 bases lining up with TRBD2. The CDR3 spans 19 residues. V was clipped by 0 bases and J by 3 bases; unmatched bases: 8. Germline V lookup: CDR1 LNHDA, CDR2 SQIVND (reference sequence).

The chain carries TRBV14 and TRBJ2-7; TRBD2 aligns across 7 bases. The length of the CDR3 is 13 residues. Germline assignment: CDR1 SGHDN and CDR2 FVKESK. The junction had 2 bases not matched to a gene; V was cut back by 3 bases and J by 3 bases. The DNA of the CDR3 is TGTGCCAGCAGCCAGGGAGGGTTCTACGAGCAGTACTTC. Protein product: CASSQGGFYEQYF.

The table lists this clonotype with many counts. The genes are TRBV7-9 and TRBJ2-2; no firm D call. The length of the CDR3 is 12 residues. CDR1 SEHNR and CDR2 FQNEAQ come from the germline V gene (reference sequence). V lost 5 bases to trimming and J lost 6 bases, with 7 bases between them. CDR3 amino acids: CASSLHPGELFF. The CDR3 DNA follows: TGTGCCAGCAGCCTCCACCCCGGGGAGCTGTTTTTT.

This clonotype was observed at least ten times. The chain combines TRBV20-1 with TRBJ2-1; D is undetermined. The CDR3 is 14 amino acids. Trimming cost V 0 bases and J 0 bases, with 6 bases left between them. The germline CDR1 and CDR2 sequences are DFQATT and SNEGSKA (reference sequence). The CDR3 DNA reads as TGCAGTGCTAGAGATACCAGCTCCTACAATGAGCAGTTCTTC. This codes for CSARDTSSYNEQFF.

Many counts were recorded for this clonotype. This chain connects TRBV6-2 or TRBV6-3 to TRBJ1-1; a possible D gene is TRBD1 (5 bases). V shed 6 bases and J shed 0 bases, with 8 bases lying between them. The CDR3 has 13 amino acids. The germline gives CDR1 MNHEY, CDR2 SVGEGT. CDR3 DNA sequence: TGTGCCAGCAGCCCAGGGATGAACACTGAAGCTTTCTTT. As protein: CASSPGMNTEAFF.

This clonotype was detected ten times or more. The V call is TRBV11-3, the J call TRBJ2-1; 12 nucleotides line up with TRBD1. The CDR3 is 15 residues long. Germline CDR1 and CDR2: SGHNT and YENEEA. The trim removed 4 bases at V and 8 bases at J, leaving 6 bases unmatched. For the CDR3, the DNA is TGTGCCAGCAGCTACAGGGACAGGGGGCTTTATGAGCAGTTCTTC. Translating it yields CASSYRDRGLYEQFF. The whole variable domain, filled in from reference TRBV11-3 and TRBJ2-1, reads EAGVVQSPRYKIIEKKQPVAFWCNPISGHNTLYWYLQNLGQGPELLIRYENEEAVDDSQLPKDRFSAERLKGVDSTLKIQPAELGDSAVYLCASSYRDRGLYEQFFGPGTRLTVL.

This clonotype has more than one count but fewer than ten. The rearrangement links TRBV6-2 or TRBV6-3 to TRBJ1-2; D uncertain. V dropped 2 bases and J dropped 2 bases, with 6 bases sitting between them. The CDR3 sequence is 13 residues long. Per the germline V gene, CDR1 is MNHEY and CDR2 is SVGEGT. CDR3 sequence reads: CASSYGRNYGYTF. CDR3 DNA: TGTGCCAGCAGTTACGGGCGAAACTATGGCTACACCTTC.

This clonotype was detected many times. A much larger clone differs by one base, so this may be a read error. The chain employs TRBV25-1 and TRBJ2-1, with D perhaps TRBD1 (6 bases). This CDR3 has 13 amino acids. Germline V gives CDR1 MGHDK, CDR2 SYGVNS. The CDR3 DNA follows: TGTGCCCGCAGTAAAGGGGGTTACAATGAGCAGTTCTTC. Protein sequence: CARSKGGYNEQFF.

This clonotype has at least ten counts. The rearrangement joins TRBV30 to TRBJ2-1; 12 bases line up with TRBD2. J was trimmed by 1 base and V by 7 bases; bases with no gene match: 11. This CDR3 is 17 amino acids long. CDR1 is GTSNPN, CDR2 SVGIG, per germline (reference sequence). The CDR3 loop reads CALRPGTSGSSYNEQFF. The CDR3 DNA follows: TGTGCCTTACGCCCCGGGACTAGCGGGTCTTCCTACAATGAGCAGTTCTTC.

There are many counts of this clonotype. The CDR3 is CASSLTLQSTDTQYF. The CDR3 DNA is TGTGCCAGCAGTTTAACCCTACAGAGCACAGATACGCAGTATTTT. The chain employs TRBV28 and TRBJ2-3; D is uncertain. CDR1 and CDR2 (germline): MDHEN, SYDVKM. The CDR3 spans 15 residues. V dropped 2 bases and J dropped 0 bases, with 9 bases sitting between them.

This clonotype came up many times. The J gene is TRBJ1-1, the V gene TRBV12-3 or TRBV12-4, with 7 nucleotides matching TRBD1. The ends lost 5 bases at V and 1 base at J; junction bases unmatched: 16. This CDR3 contains 18 residues. The DNA for the CDR3 is TGTGCCAGCAGTCCACCTGCTGGGAGGGGGCTCGCGAACACTGAAGCTTTCTTT. Translating gives CASSPPAGRGLANTEAFF.